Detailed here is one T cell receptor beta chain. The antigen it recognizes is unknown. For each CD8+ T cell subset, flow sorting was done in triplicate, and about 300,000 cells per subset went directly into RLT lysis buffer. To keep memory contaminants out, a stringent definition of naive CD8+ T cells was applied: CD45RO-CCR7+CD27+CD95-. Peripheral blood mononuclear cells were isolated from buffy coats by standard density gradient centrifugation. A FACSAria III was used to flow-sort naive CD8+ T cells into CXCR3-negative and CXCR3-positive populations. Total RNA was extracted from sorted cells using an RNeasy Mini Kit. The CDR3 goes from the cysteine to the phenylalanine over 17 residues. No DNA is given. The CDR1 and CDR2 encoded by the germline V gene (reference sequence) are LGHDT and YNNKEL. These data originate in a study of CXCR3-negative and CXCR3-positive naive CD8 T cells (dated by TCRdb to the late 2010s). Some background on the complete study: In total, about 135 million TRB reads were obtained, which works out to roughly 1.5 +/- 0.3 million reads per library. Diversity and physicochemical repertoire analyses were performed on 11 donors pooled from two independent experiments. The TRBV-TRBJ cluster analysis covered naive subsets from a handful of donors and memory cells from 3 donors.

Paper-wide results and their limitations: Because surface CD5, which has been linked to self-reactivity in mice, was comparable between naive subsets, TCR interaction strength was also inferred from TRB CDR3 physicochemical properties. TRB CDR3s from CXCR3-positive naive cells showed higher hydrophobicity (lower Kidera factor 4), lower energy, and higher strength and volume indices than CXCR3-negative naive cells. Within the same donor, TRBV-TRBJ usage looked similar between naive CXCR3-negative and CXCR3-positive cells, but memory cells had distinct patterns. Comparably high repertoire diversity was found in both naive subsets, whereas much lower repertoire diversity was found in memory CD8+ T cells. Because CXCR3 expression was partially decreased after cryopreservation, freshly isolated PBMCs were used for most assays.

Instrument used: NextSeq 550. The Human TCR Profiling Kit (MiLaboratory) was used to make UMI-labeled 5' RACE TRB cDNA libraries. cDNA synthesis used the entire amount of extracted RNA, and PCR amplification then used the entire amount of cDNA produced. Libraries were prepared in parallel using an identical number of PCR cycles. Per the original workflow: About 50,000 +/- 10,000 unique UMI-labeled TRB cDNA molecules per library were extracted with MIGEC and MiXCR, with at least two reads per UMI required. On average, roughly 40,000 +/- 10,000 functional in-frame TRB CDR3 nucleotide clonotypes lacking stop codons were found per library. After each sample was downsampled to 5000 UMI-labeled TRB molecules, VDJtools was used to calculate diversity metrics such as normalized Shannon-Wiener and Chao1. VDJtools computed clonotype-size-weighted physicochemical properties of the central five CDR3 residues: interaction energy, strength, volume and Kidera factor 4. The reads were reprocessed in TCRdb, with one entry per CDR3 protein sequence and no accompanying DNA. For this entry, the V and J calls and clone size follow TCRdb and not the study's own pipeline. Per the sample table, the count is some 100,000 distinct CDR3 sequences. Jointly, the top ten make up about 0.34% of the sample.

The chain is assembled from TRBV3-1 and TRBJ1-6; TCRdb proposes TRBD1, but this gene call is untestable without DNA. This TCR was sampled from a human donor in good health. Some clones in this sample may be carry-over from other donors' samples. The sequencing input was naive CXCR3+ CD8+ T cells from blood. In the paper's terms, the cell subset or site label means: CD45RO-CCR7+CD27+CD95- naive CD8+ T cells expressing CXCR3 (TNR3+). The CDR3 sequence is CASSQGGGQPYNSPLHF.